The T cell receptor (beta chain) described here comes from a study of cytomegalovirus exposure and HLA in healthy donors. 60 Vbeta and 13 Jbeta primers were used in PCR. Repertoires were generated with immunoSEQ multiplex PCR, while TCRdb's copy carries only in-frame clones and drops some. The sample lists 100,000 to 150,000 clones, around three quarters seen once, with roughly 9.6% in the top ten. The CDR3 contains 15 residues. V gave up 2 bases and J gave up 5 bases; unmatched junction bases: 7. Germline loops: CDR1 SGDLS, CDR2 YYNGEE. Overall study findings and caveats: In a later analysis, HLA-associated beta chains showed higher expansion and lower generation probabilities than comparable chains.

On this clone: Antigen unknown.

The material sequenced was PBMCs. This sequence originates from a man in his thirties or forties in good health and CMV-seropositive. V gene TRBV9 combines with J gene TRBJ1-1, with 9 bases lining up with TRBD1. The CDR3 sequence is CASSVSGTGKTEAFF. CDR3 DNA sequence: TGTGCCAGCAGCGTCTCCGGGACAGGGAAGACTGAAGCTTTCTTT.